This TCR beta chain emerged from a study of cytomegalovirus exposure and HLA in healthy donors. The CDR3 covers 17 residues. The junction had 16 bases not matched to a gene; V was cut back by 4 bases and J by 5 bases. In germline, CDR1 is SGHRS, CDR2 YFSETQ. Of note for this clone: Its antigen is not known.

Healthy bone marrow donors supplied every sample. The PCR had 60 Vbeta and 13 Jbeta primers. Sequencing used immunoSEQ multiplex PCR; TCRdb keeps in-frame clones, though not all of them. This sample carries a few hundred thousand clones, 80% of them seen once, and the ten largest clones take 0.3%. Study-level points and caveats: A few CMV-associated chains were confirmed in vitro to be specific for CMV antigens. Later analysis showed most CMV-associated TCR beta chains appearing HLA-restricted.

The receptor comes from a girl aged 2-15 years in good health and CMV-seronegative. The chain recombines TRBV5-1 with TRBJ2-5; 8 positions agree with TRBD2. Sequencing was done on a sample of PBMCs. The CDR3 sequence: CASSRRPGLAVGETQYF. DNA for the CDR3: TGCGCCAGCAGCCGACGACCCGGACTAGCAGTAGGGGAGACCCAGTACTTC.